This is a list of T cell receptor beta chains from one sample in a study of radiotherapy plus CTLA-4 blockade in lung cancer. The assay was immunoSEQ multiplex PCR, and TCRdb's table has in-frame clones only and misses some. The sample yields 86,000 or so clones, about four fifths seen once. The sequencing used peripheral blood, collected from a patient treated with radiotherapy plus ipilimumab. All receptors derive from a human donor with non-small cell lung cancer who had a partial response to radiotherapy plus ipilimumab. Some clones in this sample may be carry-over from other donors' samples. Each CDR3 is given with its conserved first and last residue. The D gene is left open where the match is weak. Part of the rows lack a size; the others show once, few, many or a class for expanded clones.

D gene	clone size	V gene	J gene	CDR3 DNA	CDR3 protein
NA	NA	TRBV10-2	TRBJ2-7	TGCGCCAGTCACCCGCTATTACGAGGGTTGGCAGCCGGTTCATCCTACGAGCAGTACTTC	CASHPLLRGLAAGSSYEQYF
TRBD2	NA	TRBV7-9	TRBJ2-1	TGTGCCAGCAGCATTAGCGGGAGAAGCAACAATGAGCAGTTCTTC	CASSISGRSNNEQFF
NA	NA	TRBV27	TRBJ2-3	TGTGCCAGCAGCCAGACTAGTACTAGCACAGATACGCAGTATTTT	CASSQTSTSTDTQYF
NA	NA	TRBV28	TRBJ1-5	TGTGCCAGCAGTCCCAAGTACACTAGCAATCAGCCCCAGCATTTT	CASSPKYTSNQPQHF
TRBD1	NA	TRBV10-1	TRBJ2-5	TGCGCCAGCAGTGACGGACAGGGGGGACGGGAGACCCAGTACTTC	CASSDGQGGRETQYF
NA	NA	TRBV19	TRBJ1-4	TGTGCCAGTAGTCTCTGGGGCAGCTCAACGGGCGAAAAACTGTTTTTT	CASSLWGSSTGEKLFF
NA	NA	TRBV4-1	TRBJ2-3	TGCGCCAGCAGCGCCTCTGGGGGCCCCGGAACAGATACGCAGTATTTT	CASSASGGPGTDTQYF
TRBD2	few	TRBV4-2	TRBJ2-2	TGTGCCAGCAGTTCGGGACTAGCGCAGACCGGGGAGCTGTTTTTT	CASSSGLAQTGELFF
NA	NA	TRBV5-1	TRBJ2-5	TGCGCCAGCCGAGTCATGCGGGGAGAGACCCAGTACTTC	CASRVMRGETQYF
NA	NA	TRBV11-1	TRBJ2-1	TGTGCCAGCACCCAATCGGAGTATGAGCAGTTCTTC	CASTQSEYEQFF
TRBD2	NA	TRBV28	TRBJ2-7	TGTGCCAGCAGTTTACCCCCCGGTCGTAGCGGGAGCTACGAGCAGTACTTC	CASSLPPGRSGSYEQYF
NA	NA	TRBV6-5	TRBJ2-6	TGTGCCAGCAGTTTGCAGTTTCCTGGGGCCAACGTCCTGACTTTC	CASSLQFPGANVLTF
NA	NA	TRBV7-9	TRBJ2-3	TGTGCCAGCAGCCACTATCGAGGTACAGATACGCAGTATTTT	CASSHYRGTDTQYF
TRBD2	NA	TRBV5-1	TRBJ2-3	TGCGCCAGCAGCCCCCAAAGCGGGAACGCAGATACGCAGTATTTT	CASSPQSGNADTQYF
TRBD2	NA	TRBV19	TRBJ2-1	TGTGCCAGTAGTATAGATCCCCCGGGACTAGCGGGACGTAGAGGGTACAATGAGCAGTTCTTC	CASSIDPPGLAGRRGYNEQFF
TRBD1	NA	TRBV19	TRBJ1-1	TGTGCCAGCTCGGGACAGTTCAACACTGAAGCTTTCTTT	CASSGQFNTEAFF
NA	NA	TRBV19	TRBJ2-3	TGTGCCAGTAGTTACGGTAGCGGAAGCACAGATACGCAGTATTTT	CASSYGSGSTDTQYF
TRBD2	NA	TRBV29-1	TRBJ2-1	TGCAGCGTTGTGCTAGGCCTAGCGGGAGATGATGAGCAGTTCTTC	CSVVLGLAGDDEQFF
TRBD2	NA	TRBV5-1	TRBJ2-3	TGCGCCAGCAGCTTGGAGGGCGGGAGGGCCGGAGATACGCAGTATTTT	CASSLEGGRAGDTQYF
TRBD2	once	TRBV6-1	TRBJ2-1	TGTGCCAGCAGTGGCTACCCCGGGACTAGCTCCTACAATGAGCAGTTCTTC	CASSGYPGTSSYNEQFF
NA	NA	TRBV6-5	TRBJ1-2	TGTGCCAGCTCCCAGGGATCGCGACGCTATGGCTACACCTTC	CASSQGSRRYGYTF
TRBD2	NA	TRBV7-2	TRBJ2-3	TGTGCCAGCAGCTTGAGACCGCGGGGGACTAGCACAGATACGCAGTATTTT	CASSLRPRGTSTDTQYF
NA	NA	TRBV19	TRBJ2-3	TGTGCCAGTAGGGTAGCAGGGGATACGCAGTATTTT	CASRVAGDTQYF
NA	few	TRBV19	TRBJ1-5	TGTGCCAGTAGTATAGAACGGCAGCCCCAGCATTTT	CASSIERQPQHF
TRBD2	NA	TRBV13	TRBJ2-5	TGTGCCAGCAGCCCCCCGGGGGGCCAAGAGACCCAGTACTTC	CASSPPGGQETQYF
NA	NA	TRBV6-6	TRBJ2-3	TGTGCCAGCAGCCCGACGGGGGATACGCAGTATTTT	CASSPTGDTQYF
TRBD1	NA	TRBV19	TRBJ1-2	TGTGCCAGTAGTCCCGACAGGGGATTATCCTATGGCTACACCTTC	CASSPDRGLSYGYTF
TRBD1	NA	TRBV2	TRBJ2-4	TGTGCCAGCAGCACCGACAGGGGTCGTATTCAGTACTTC	CASSTDRGRIQYF
NA	NA	TRBV5-1	TRBJ1-1	TGCGCCAGCAGCCCCCCTTTGTCGGGCACTGAAGCTTTCTTT	CASSPPLSGTEAFF
NA	NA	TRBV4-3	TRBJ2-7	TGCGCCAGCAGCCAAGAATCCGGTCCGGACAGCTACTACGAGCAGTACTTC	CASSQESGPDSYYEQYF
TRBD1	NA	TRBV10-3	TRBJ2-5	TGTGCCATCAGGGCCGGGACAGGGTTGGAAGAGACCCAGTACTTC	CAIRAGTGLEETQYF
TRBD2	NA	TRBV5-6	TRBJ2-3	TGTGCCAGCAGCTTGGGAGGCGGGGGGGCAGATACGCAGTATTTT	CASSLGGGGADTQYF
NA	NA	TRBV7-2	TRBJ2-2	TGTGCCAGCAGCCCAACCTTGGGGGGACGGGGCGGGGAGCTGTTTTTT	CASSPTLGGRGGELFF
NA	NA	TRBV28	TRBJ1-5	TGTGCCAGCACCCTTCCCGGGTATAGCAATCAGCCCCAGCATTTT	CASTLPGYSNQPQHF
TRBD1	NA	TRBV7-2	TRBJ2-7	TGTGCCAGCAGCATCGACAGGGGTAGGGCCTACGAGCAGTACTTC	CASSIDRGRAYEQYF
NA	NA	TRBV7-9	TRBJ2-7	TGTGCCAGCAGCTTGGCTTATCAGGGGATCCACGAGCAGTACTTC	CASSLAYQGIHEQYF
NA	NA	TRBV15	TRBJ2-2	TGTGCCACCAGCGAGAGGGCCCGGCGGACCGGGGAGCTGTTTTTT	CATSERARRTGELFF
TRBD1	NA	TRBV7-2	TRBJ1-2	TGTGCCAGCAGCTTAGTCAGGGGGGATAGGAATACCTTC	CASSLVRGDRNTF
NA	few	TRBV11-3	TRBJ2-5	TGTGCCAGCAGCGTCGGCTCAGGGGTGGAGGAGACCCAGTACTTC	CASSVGSGVEETQYF
NA	NA	TRBV28	TRBJ1-2	TGTGCCAGCAGTTTCCCCGGGGGTAGTTATGGCTACACCTTC	CASSFPGGSYGYTF
NA	NA	TRBV5-6	TRBJ1-6	TGTGCCAGCAGCCCTGTGCAAGGGGGGGGTTTGGAATCACCCCTCCACTTT	CASSPVQGGGLESPLHF